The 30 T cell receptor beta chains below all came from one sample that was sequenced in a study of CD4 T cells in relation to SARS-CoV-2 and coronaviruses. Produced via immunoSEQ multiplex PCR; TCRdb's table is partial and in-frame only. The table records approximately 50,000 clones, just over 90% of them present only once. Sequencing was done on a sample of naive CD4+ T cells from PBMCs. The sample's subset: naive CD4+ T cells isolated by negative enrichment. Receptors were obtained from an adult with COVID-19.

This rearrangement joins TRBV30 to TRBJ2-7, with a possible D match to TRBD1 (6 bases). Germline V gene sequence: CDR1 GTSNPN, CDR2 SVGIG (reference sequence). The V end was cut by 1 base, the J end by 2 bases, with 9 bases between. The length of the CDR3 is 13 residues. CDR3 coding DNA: TGTGCCTGGAGTGAACAGGGACCCTACGAGCAGTACTTC. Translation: CAWSEQGPYEQYF.

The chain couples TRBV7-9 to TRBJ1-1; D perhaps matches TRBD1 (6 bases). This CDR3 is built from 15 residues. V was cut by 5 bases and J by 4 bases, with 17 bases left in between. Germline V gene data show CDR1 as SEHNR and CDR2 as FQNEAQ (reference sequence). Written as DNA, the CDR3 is TGTGCCAGCAGCGCCTCACAGGGTGGGACCACTGAAGCTTTCTTT. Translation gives CASSASQGGTTEAFF.

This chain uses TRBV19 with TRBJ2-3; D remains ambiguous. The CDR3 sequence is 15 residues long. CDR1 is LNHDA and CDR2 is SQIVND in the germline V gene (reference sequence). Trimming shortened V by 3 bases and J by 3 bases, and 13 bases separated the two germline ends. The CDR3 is CASSIPPWRTDTQYF. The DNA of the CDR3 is TGTGCCAGTAGTATCCCTCCCTGGCGGACAGATACGCAGTATTTT.

CDR3 nucleotides: TGTGCCAGCAGCTTAACGAACACAGATACGCAGTATTTT. Protein: CASSLTNTDTQYF. This sequence joins TRBV7-3 and TRBJ2-3; no clear D gene. The CDR3 consists of 13 residues. Trimming removed 0 bases at V and 2 bases at J, with 3 bases between. The germline V gene has CDR1 SGHTA and CDR2 FQGTGA.

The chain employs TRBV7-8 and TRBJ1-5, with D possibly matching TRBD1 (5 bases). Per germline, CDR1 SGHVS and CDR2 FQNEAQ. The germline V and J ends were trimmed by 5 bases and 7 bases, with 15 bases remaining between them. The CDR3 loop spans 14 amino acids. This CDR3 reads CASSRKLGRQPQHF. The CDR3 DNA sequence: TGTGCCAGCAGCCGAAAGCTGGGACGGCAGCCCCAGCATTTT.

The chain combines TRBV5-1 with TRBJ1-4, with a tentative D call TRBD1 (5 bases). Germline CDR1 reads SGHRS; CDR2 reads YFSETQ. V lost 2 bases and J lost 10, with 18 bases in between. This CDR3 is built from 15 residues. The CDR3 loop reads CASSFSSTGGGKLFF. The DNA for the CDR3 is TGCGCCAGCAGCTTCTCTAGCACCGGGGGGGGAAAACTGTTTTTT.

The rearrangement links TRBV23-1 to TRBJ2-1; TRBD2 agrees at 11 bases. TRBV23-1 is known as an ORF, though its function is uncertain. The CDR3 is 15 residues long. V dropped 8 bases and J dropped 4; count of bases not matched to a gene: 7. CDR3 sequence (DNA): TGCGCCAGCCACTCGAGACTAGCGGGGTACAATGAGCAGTTCTTC. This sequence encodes CASHSRLAGYNEQFF.

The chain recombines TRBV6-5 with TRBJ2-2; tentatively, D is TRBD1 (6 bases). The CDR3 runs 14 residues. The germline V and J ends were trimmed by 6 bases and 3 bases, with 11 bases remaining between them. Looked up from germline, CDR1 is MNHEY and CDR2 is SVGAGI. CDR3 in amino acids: CASRAQGYTGELFF. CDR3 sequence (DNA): TGTGCCAGCAGAGCCCAGGGGTACACCGGGGAGCTGTTTTTT.

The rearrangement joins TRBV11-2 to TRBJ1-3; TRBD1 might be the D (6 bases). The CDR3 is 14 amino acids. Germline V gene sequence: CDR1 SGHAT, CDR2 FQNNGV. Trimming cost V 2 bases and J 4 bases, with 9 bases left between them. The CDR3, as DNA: TGTGCCAGCAGCTTATCGACAGGAGGAAACACCATATATTTT. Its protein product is CASSLSTGGNTIYF.

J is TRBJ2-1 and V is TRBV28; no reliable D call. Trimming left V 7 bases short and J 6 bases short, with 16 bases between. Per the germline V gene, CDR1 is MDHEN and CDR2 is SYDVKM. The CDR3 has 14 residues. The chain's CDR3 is CASNTGRTLNEQFF. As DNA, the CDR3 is TGTGCCAGCAACACTGGACGTACCCTCAATGAGCAGTTCTTC.

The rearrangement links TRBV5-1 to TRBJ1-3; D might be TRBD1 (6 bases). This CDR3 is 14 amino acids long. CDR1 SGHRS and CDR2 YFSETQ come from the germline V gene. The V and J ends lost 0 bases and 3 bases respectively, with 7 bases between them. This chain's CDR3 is CASSLVGGGNTIYF. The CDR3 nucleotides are TGCGCCAGCAGCTTGGTAGGGGGTGGAAACACCATATATTTT.

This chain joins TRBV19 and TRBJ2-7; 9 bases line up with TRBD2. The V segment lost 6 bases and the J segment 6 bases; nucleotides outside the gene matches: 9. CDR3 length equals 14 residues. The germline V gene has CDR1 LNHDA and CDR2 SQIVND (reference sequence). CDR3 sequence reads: CASSRGTSSGEQYF. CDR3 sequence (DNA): TGTGCCAGTAGCAGGGGGACTAGCAGCGGCGAGCAGTACTTC.

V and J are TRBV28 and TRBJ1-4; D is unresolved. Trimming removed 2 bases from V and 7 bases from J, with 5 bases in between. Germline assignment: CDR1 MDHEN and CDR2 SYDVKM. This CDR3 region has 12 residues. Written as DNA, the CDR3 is TGTGCCAGCAGTTTACGCGTTGAAAAACTGTTTTTT. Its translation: CASSLRVEKLFF.

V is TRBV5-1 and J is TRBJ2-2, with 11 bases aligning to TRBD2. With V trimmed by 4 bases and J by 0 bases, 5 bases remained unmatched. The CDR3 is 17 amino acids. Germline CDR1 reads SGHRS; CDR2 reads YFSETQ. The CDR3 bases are TGCGCCAGCAGCGCCCCGGGACTAGCGGCGAACACCGGGGAGCTGTTTTTT. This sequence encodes CASSAPGLAANTGELFF.

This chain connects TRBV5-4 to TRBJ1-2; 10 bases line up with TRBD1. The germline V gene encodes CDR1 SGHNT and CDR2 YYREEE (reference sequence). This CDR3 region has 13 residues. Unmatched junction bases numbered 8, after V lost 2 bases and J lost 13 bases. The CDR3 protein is CASSLGQGETRTF. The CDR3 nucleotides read TGTGCCAGCAGCTTAGGACAGGGGGAAACGCGCACCTTC.

Written as DNA, the CDR3 is TGTGCCAGCAGCCAAAGGGGTGGTGGGGGACCAAATGAGCAGTTCTTC. Its translation is CASSQRGGGGPNEQFF. The rearrangement uses TRBV4-2 and TRBJ2-1, with D perhaps given as TRBD1 or TRBD2 (5 bases each). Germline lookup yields CDR1 LGHNA and CDR2 YNFKEQ. The germline V and J ends were trimmed by 2 bases and 7 bases, with 18 bases remaining between them. The CDR3 sequence is 16 residues long.

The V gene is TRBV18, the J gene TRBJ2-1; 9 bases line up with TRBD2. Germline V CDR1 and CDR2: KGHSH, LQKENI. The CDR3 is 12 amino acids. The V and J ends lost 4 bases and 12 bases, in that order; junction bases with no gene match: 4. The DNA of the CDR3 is TGTGCCAGCTCACTAAAACTAGCGGGGCAGTTCTTC. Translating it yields CASSLKLAGQFF.

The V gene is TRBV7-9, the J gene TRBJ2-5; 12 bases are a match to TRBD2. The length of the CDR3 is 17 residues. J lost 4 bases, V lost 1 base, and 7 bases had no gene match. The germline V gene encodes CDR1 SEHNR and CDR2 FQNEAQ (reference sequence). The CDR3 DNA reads TGTGCCAGCAGCTTAGGTTACAGACTAGCGGGAGTAGAGACCCAGTACTTC. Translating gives CASSLGYRLAGVETQYF.

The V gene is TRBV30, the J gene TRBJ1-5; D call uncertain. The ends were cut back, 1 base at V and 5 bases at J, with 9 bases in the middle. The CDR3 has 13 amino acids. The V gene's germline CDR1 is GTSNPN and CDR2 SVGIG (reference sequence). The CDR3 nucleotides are TGTGCCTGGAGTGACAGACTCGATCAGCCCCAGCATTTT. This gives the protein CAWSDRLDQPQHF.

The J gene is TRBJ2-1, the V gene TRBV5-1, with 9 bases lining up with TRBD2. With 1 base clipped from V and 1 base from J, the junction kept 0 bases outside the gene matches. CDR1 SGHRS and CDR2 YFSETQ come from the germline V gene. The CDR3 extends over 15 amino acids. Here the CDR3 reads CASSLLAGSYNEQFF. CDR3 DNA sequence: TGCGCCAGCAGCTTGCTAGCGGGGTCCTACAATGAGCAGTTCTTC.

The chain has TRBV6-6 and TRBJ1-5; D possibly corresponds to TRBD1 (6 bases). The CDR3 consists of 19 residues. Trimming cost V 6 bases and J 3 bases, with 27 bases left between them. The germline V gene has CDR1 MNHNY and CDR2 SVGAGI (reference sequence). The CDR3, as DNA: TGTGCCAGCAGCTCTTACAGGGTCCACCGAATCAATTTCAATCAGCCCCAGCATTTT. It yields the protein CASSSYRVHRINFNQPQHF.

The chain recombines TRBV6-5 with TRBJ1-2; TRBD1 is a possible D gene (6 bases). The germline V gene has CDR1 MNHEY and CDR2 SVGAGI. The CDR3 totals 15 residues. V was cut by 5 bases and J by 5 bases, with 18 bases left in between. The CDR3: CASSRGARDLYGYTF. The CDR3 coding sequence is TGTGCCAGCAGTCGGGGGGCGCGGGACTTGTATGGCTACACCTTC.

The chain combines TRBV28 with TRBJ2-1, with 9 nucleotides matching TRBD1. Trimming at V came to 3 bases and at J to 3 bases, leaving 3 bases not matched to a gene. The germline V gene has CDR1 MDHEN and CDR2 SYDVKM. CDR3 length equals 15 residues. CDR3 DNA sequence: TGTGCCAGCAGTTTCCAGGGACAGGGCTACAATGAGCAGTTCTTC. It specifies CASSFQGQGYNEQFF.

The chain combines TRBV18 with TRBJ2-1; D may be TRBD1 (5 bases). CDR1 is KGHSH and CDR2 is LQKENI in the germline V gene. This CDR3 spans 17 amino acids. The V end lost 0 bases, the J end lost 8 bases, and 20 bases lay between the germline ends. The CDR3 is CASSPPWQGRLHDEQFF. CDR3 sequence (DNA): TGTGCCAGCTCACCACCGTGGCAGGGAAGGTTACATGATGAGCAGTTCTTC.

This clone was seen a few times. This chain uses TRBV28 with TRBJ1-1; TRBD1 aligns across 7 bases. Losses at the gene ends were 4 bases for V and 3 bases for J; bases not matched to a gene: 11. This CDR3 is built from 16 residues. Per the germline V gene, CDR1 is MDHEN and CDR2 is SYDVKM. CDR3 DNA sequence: TGTGCCAGCAGTTCGACCCGACAGGGCCGTCACACTGAAGCTTTCTTT. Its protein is CASSSTRQGRHTEAFF.

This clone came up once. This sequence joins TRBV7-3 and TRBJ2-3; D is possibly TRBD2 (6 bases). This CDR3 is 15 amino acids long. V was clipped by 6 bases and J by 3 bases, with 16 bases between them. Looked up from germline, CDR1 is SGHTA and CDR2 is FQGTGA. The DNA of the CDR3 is TGTGCCAGCAGTAAGGGCGGGATTAGGACAGATACGCAGTATTTT. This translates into CASSKGGIRTDTQYF.

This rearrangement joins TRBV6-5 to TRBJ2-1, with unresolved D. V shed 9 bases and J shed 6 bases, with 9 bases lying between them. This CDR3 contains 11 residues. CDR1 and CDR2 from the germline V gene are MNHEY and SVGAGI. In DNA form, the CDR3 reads TGTGCCAGTTCTCGGGTCAATGAGCAGTTCTTC. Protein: CASSRVNEQFF.

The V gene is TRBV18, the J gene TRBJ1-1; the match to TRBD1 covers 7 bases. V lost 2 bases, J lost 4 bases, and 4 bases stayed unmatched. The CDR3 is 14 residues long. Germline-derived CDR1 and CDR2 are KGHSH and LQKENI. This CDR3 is CASSPKTGTTEAFF. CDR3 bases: TGTGCCAGCTCACCAAAGACAGGGACCACTGAAGCTTTCTTT.

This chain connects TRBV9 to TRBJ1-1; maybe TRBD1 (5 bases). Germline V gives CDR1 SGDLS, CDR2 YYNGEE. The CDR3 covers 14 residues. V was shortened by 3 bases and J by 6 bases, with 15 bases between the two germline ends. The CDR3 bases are TGTGCCAGCAGCGGGCAGGGACCCAAGTCTGAAGCTTTCTTT. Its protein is CASSGQGPKSEAFF.

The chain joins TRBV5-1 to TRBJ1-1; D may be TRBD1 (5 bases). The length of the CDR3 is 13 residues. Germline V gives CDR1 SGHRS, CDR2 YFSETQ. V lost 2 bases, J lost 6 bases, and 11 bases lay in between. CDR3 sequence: CASSFGALPEAFF. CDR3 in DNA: TGCGCCAGCAGCTTCGGGGCGCTCCCTGAAGCTTTCTTT. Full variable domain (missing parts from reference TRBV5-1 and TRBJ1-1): KAGVTQTPRYLIKTRGQQVTLSCSPISGHRSVSWYQQTPGQGLQFLFEYFSETQRNKGNFPGRFSGRQFSNSRSEMNVSTLELGDSALYLCASSFGALPEAFFGQGTRLTVV.